This TCR beta chain stems from a study of cytomegalovirus exposure and HLA in healthy donors. General study findings and limits: The study labeled more than 150 TCR beta chains cytomegalovirus-associated. Association of 17,000 or so TCR beta sequences with HLA alleles was found at 0.05 false discovery rate in a later analysis.

Primers included in the PCR were 60 Vbeta and 13 Jbeta primers. The protocol was immunoSEQ multiplex PCR, while the TCRdb copy is restricted to in-frame clones and leaves out a portion. The table records fewer than 200,000 clones, approximately 80% of them present only once. The CDR3 runs to 13 residues. Germline lookup yields CDR1 MNHEY and CDR2 SVGAGI. The ends were cut back, 2 bases at V and 6 bases at J, with 9 bases in the middle. Donors showed nominal health when sampled, although they likely had unrecorded immune exposures. With respect to this clone: What it binds is not known.

Sequenced input: PBMCs. This sequence originates from a woman between 18 and 29 years old in good health and CMV-seronegative. The chain employs TRBV6-5 and TRBJ2-3; weak D call: TRBD1 (5 bases). The CDR3 DNA sequence: TGTGCCAGCAGTTACCGCAACAGGGATACGCAGTATTTT. This translates into CASSYRNRDTQYF.